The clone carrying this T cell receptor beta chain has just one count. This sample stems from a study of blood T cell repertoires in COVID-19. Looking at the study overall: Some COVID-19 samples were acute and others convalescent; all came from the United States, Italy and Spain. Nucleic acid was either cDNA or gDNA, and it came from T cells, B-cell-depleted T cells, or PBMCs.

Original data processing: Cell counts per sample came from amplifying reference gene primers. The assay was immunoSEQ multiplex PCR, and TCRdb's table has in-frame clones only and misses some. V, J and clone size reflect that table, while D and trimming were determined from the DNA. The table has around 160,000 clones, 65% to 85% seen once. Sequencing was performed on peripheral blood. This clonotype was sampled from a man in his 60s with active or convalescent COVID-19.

CDR3 residues: CASKGQTYTQYF. Here the CDR3 DNA reads TGTGCCAGCAAGGGACAGACTTATACGCAGTATTTT. This chain uses TRBV2 with TRBJ2-3, with 7 nucleotides matching TRBD1. Germline loops: CDR1 SNHLY, CDR2 FYNNEI. CDR3 size: 12 residues. The V gene end was trimmed by 7 bases and the J gene end by 7 bases; junction bases not matched to a gene: 5.